The 12 T cell receptor beta chains given below trace back to one sample, sequenced in a study of regulatory T cells in long-lasting Graves disease. The time point is: persistent/refractory GD, antithyroid drugs over 5 years with positive TRAb. TCR sequences were obtained from RNA taken from PBMCs. The authors built TCR beta libraries using iRepertoire HTBI primers and Arm-PCR of CDR3 regions. One entry per CDR3 protein, called by TCRdb with MiXCR from the multiplex PCR reads. The data show about 430,000 distinct CDR3 sequences, with around 20% seen just once and roughly an eighth held by the top ten. The material sequenced was peripheral blood mononuclear cells (PBMCs), taken when the disease was refractory, from a patient treated with antithyroid drugs. The source of these receptors is a female donor with Graves disease.

In regard to this clonotype: This may arise from a read error, as a much more abundant clone is one base away. The J gene is TRBJ2-7, the V gene TRBV29-1, with TRBD1 matching 7 bases. Per germline, CDR1 SQVTM and CDR2 ANQGSEA. The CDR3 consists of 15 residues. Trimming cost V 5 bases and J 0 bases; bases outside gene matches: 10. The CDR3 DNA reads TGCAGCGTTAGTGGGACAGCCTCAAGCTCCTACGAGCAGTACTTC. It codes for CSVSGTASSSYEQYF.

This clonotype has ten or more counts. This rearrangement joins TRBV18 to TRBJ1-1; D is perhaps TRBD1 (5 bases). With 3 bases removed from V and 3 bases from J, the gap between germline ends came to 8 bases. Looked up from germline, CDR1 is KGHSH and CDR2 is LQKENI. The CDR3 is made up of 13 amino acids. As DNA, the CDR3 is TGTGCCAGCTCACCCTCAGGGTACACTGAAGCTTTCTTT. As protein: CASSPSGYTEAFF.

This clonotype was seen a handful of times. The rearrangement joins TRBV28 to TRBJ2-2, with D hard to call. This CDR3 contains 15 residues. Trimming removed 3 bases from V and 1 base from J, with 9 bases in between. CDR1 MDHEN and CDR2 SYDVKM come from the germline V gene. Written as DNA, the CDR3 is TGTGCCAGCAGTTTTCTTTCATGGAACACCGGGGAGCTGTTTTTT. The encoded protein is CASSFLSWNTGELFF. Together with reference TRBV28 and TRBJ2-2, the CDR3 gives the full variable domain: DVKVTQSSRYLVKRTGEKVFLECVQDMDHENMFWYRQDPGLGLRLIYFSYDVKMKEKGDIPEGYSVSREKKERFSLILESASTNQTSMYLCASSFLSWNTGELFFGEGSRLTVL.

In regard to this clonotype: This may come from a read error, since a much larger clone is one base off. The rearrangement links TRBV6-1 to TRBJ2-5; unclear D gene. Per germline, CDR1 MNHNS and CDR2 SASEGT. The CDR3 runs to 13 residues. V was cut by 3 bases and J by 5 bases, with 10 bases left in between. The CDR3 region has the DNA TGTGCCAGCAGTGAGCATAGTGGGGAGACCCAGTACTTC. This sequence encodes CASSEHSGETQYF.

This clonotype was detected many times. The V gene is TRBV24-1, the J gene TRBJ2-4; D is ambiguous. The V end lost 2 bases, the J end lost 8 bases, and 12 bases lay between the germline ends. This CDR3 has 14 residues. The V gene's germline CDR1 is KGHDR and CDR2 SFDVKD. CDR3 loop: CATSDSRQADIQYF. In DNA form, the CDR3 reads TGTGCCACCAGTGATTCGCGGCAGGCAGACATTCAGTACTTC.

At least ten counts were recorded for this clonotype. The chain uses TRBV2 and TRBJ2-6; D unclear. The germline V and J ends were trimmed by 10 bases and 1 base, with 11 bases remaining between them. Germline loops: CDR1 SNHLY, CDR2 FYNNEI. The CDR3 is 14 amino acids. The CDR3 loop is CAIDRDSGANVLTF. The CDR3 DNA sequence: TGTGCCATCGACCGAGATTCTGGGGCCAACGTCCTGACTTTC.

This clonotype was counted only a few times. V is TRBV6-1 and J is TRBJ2-7; 9 bases agree with TRBD2. The germline V gene has CDR1 MNHNS and CDR2 SASEGT. J lost 4 bases, V lost 7 bases, and 11 bases had no gene match. CDR3 size: 15 residues. This CDR3 is CASNPTTSGRYEQYF. CDR3 sequence (DNA): TGTGCCAGCAACCCGACGACTAGCGGACGGTACGAGCAGTACTTC.

This clonotype turned up a few times. V usage is TRBV19 and J usage is TRBJ2-7; 11 positions match TRBD1. From germline, CDR1 is LNHDA and CDR2 SQIVND (reference sequence). This CDR3 contains 15 residues. V lost 5 bases and J lost 3; bases outside the gene matches: 6. This CDR3 is CASSSWTGGDYEQYF. The CDR3 region has the DNA TGTGCCAGTAGTTCGTGGACAGGGGGCGACTACGAGCAGTACTTC.

Only a few counts were recorded for this clonotype. This chain joins TRBV19 and TRBJ1-2; D perhaps matches TRBD1 (5 bases). V was clipped by 3 bases and J by 5 bases, with 10 bases between them. Germline lookup yields CDR1 LNHDA and CDR2 SQIVND (reference sequence). The CDR3 consists of 13 residues. The CDR3 DNA follows: TGTGCCAGTAGTATTGGGGGTCAGTATGGCTACACCTTC. This encodes CASSIGGQYGYTF.

DNA of the CDR3: TGTGCCAGCAGCCGGGACAGGGCACTAGCCAAAAACATTCAGTACTTC. Amino acids: CASSRDRALAKNIQYF. The chain is built from TRBV5-6 and TRBJ2-4; TRBD1 aligns across 9 bases. CDR1 SGHDT and CDR2 YYEEEE come from the germline V gene. The CDR3 is made up of 16 amino acids. The junction had 5 bases not matched to a gene; V was cut back by 4 bases and J by 0 bases.

The sample holds a few counts of this clonotype. CDR3: CASSEDGGASGTDTQYF. The CDR3 region has the DNA TGTGCCAGCAGTGAAGATGGAGGGGCTAGCGGCACAGATACGCAGTATTTT. The chain couples TRBV2 to TRBJ2-3, with TRBD2 as a possible D gene (6 bases). The CDR3 is 17 residues long. V shed 1 base and J shed 1 base, with 15 bases lying between them. CDR1 is SNHLY, CDR2 FYNNEI, per germline.

This clonotype was seen repeatedly, ten times or more. The chain recombines TRBV29-1 with TRBJ2-7, with 8 bases identical to TRBD2. This CDR3 has 14 residues. Per the germline V gene, CDR1 is SQVTM and CDR2 is ANQGSEA. Trimming removed 4 bases from V and 2 bases from J; junction bases left unmatched: 7. The CDR3 coding sequence is TGCAGCGTTGCGGGAGGGGTTTTTCCCTACGAGCAGTACTTC. Protein: CSVAGGVFPYEQYF.